These 30 T cell receptor beta chains share one sample of origin, sequenced in a study of early T cells in non-severe SARS-CoV-2 infection listed by TCRdb under 2021. The method behind the library was 5' RACE. For sequencing, a NextSeq 500 was employed. TCRdb passed the public sequencing reads through fastp at Q25 and MiXCR, retaining productive beta sequences. Each entry is one CDR3 protein sequence, shown with its most common DNA and genes. The sample table shows over 25,000 distinct CDR3 sequences, and around 6% are seen once. Together, the top ten hold 5% to 7% of the sample. Sequencing was carried out using whole blood. These receptors came from an adult who was a healthcare worker with PCR-confirmed SARS-CoV-2 infection or an uninfected control (not recorded which).

The genes are TRBV30 and TRBJ2-3; TRBD2 matches at 10 bases. This CDR3 comprises 17 residues. V trimming: 0 bases; J trimming: 0 bases; junction bases outside the gene matches: 6. In germline, CDR1 is GTSNPN, CDR2 SVGIG (reference sequence). CDR3 DNA: TGTGCCTGGAGTGTATCCAGGACTAGCGGTAGCACAGATACGCAGTATTTT. This gives the protein CAWSVSRTSGSTDTQYF.

Ten or more counts support this clonotype. V and J are TRBV20-1 and TRBJ1-2; D not certain. CDR1 and CDR2 from the germline V gene are DFQATT and SNEGSKA (reference sequence). There are 14 residues in the CDR3. The germline V and J ends were trimmed by 2 bases and 5 bases, with 15 bases remaining between them. DNA of the CDR3: TGCAGTGCTAGACAGGCGTATGGGATGTATGGCTACACCTTC. Protein sequence: CSARQAYGMYGYTF.

This chain connects TRBV12-3 or TRBV12-4 to TRBJ1-5; no reliable D call. The CDR3 is 12 amino acids. V dropped 3 bases and J dropped 7 bases, with 7 bases sitting between them. This CDR3 reads CASSFWPQPQHF. The CDR3 DNA sequence: TGTGCCAGCAGTTTTTGGCCCCAGCCCCAGCATTTT.

This clonotype has at least ten counts. The rearrangement uses TRBV12-3 or TRBV12-4 and TRBJ2-5; 10 positions match TRBD1. Unmatched junction bases numbered 12, after V lost 7 bases and J lost 4 bases. There are 16 residues in the CDR3. The CDR3, as DNA: TGTGCCAGCAACCTAAGGGGGACAGGGGAGGGAGAGACCCAGTACTTC. Its translation: CASNLRGTGEGETQYF.

This clonotype was seen a few times. J is TRBJ2-3 and V is TRBV27; D is perhaps TRBD2 (5 bases). This CDR3 region has 15 residues. V shed 7 bases and J shed 4 bases, with 18 bases lying between them. CDR1 is MNHEY and CDR2 is SMNVEV in the germline V gene (reference sequence). The CDR3 coding sequence is TGTGCCAGCAACCTTGGGATTGGGCGGGCAGATACGCAGTATTTT. Its protein product is CASNLGIGRADTQYF.

The CDR3 DNA reads as TGTGCCAGCATAGGACTAGCTAACGGCAATGAGCAGTTCTTC. Protein: CASIGLANGNEQFF. The chain carries TRBV2 and TRBJ2-1; 8 bases align to TRBD2. The CDR3 extends over 14 amino acids. Looked up from germline, CDR1 is SNHLY and CDR2 is FYNNEI. J lost 6 bases, V lost 7 bases, and 8 bases had no gene match.

This clonotype appeared many times. The gene calls are TRBV20-1 and TRBJ2-1; the match to TRBD2 covers 14 bases. Germline loops: CDR1 DFQATT, CDR2 SNEGSKA (reference sequence). CDR3 length equals 15 residues. Trimming removed 5 bases from V and 5 bases from J; junction bases left unmatched: 5. The DNA of the CDR3 is TGCAGTGCTGAAGGACTAGCGGGGGGAGACAATGAGCAGTTCTTC. Translated: CSAEGLAGGDNEQFF.

The chain links TRBV2 to TRBJ2-5; 8 bases agree with TRBD2. Germline assignment: CDR1 SNHLY and CDR2 FYNNEI. The V and J ends lost 6 bases and 1 base, in that order; junction bases with no gene match: 10. The CDR3 has 16 residues. CDR3 coding DNA: TGTGCCAGCAGCGCCGGGACTAGTGTGGGCCAAGAGACCCAGTACTTC. It translates to CASSAGTSVGQETQYF.

This clonotype was seen many times. The gene calls are TRBV5-4 and TRBJ2-2; no clear D. The CDR3 totals 14 residues. Germline V lookup: CDR1 SGHNT, CDR2 YYREEE (reference sequence). The germline V and J ends were trimmed by 0 bases and 3 bases, with 6 bases remaining between them. CDR3 coding DNA: TGTGCCAGCAGCTTGGCCGCAGACACCGGGGAGCTGTTTTTT. Translation: CASSLAADTGELFF.

This clonotype was detected many times. The chain combines TRBV6-2 or TRBV6-3 with TRBJ2-2; no clear D gene. The CDR3 length is 16 residues. V was pared by 0 bases and J by 5 bases, with 13 bases between. CDR1 MNHEY and CDR2 SVGEGT come from the germline V gene. This chain's CDR3 is CASSYSYPLRTGELFF. The DNA of the CDR3 is TGTGCCAGCAGTTACTCTTACCCCCTGAGAACCGGGGAGCTGTTTTTT.

This clonotype has a handful of counts. The CDR3 DNA sequence: TGTGCCAGCAGTTACTCCCCCCCAGGGGGCACTGGAAACACCATATATTTT. Translation: CASSYSPPGGTGNTIYF. The chain combines TRBV6-5 with TRBJ1-3, with TRBD1 matching 8 bases. Looked up from germline, CDR1 is MNHEY and CDR2 is SVGAGI. There are 17 residues in the CDR3. Trimming took 0 bases from V and 2 from J; bases not matched to a gene: 6.

There are many counts of this clonotype. The rearrangement links TRBV29-1 to TRBJ1-1, with 7 bases matching TRBD1. Germline V CDR1 and CDR2: SQVTM, ANQGSEA. V lost 5 bases to trimming and J lost 4 bases; unmatched junction nucleotides: 10. CDR3 size: 14 residues. Here the CDR3 reads CSVPPGQLSTEAFF. CDR3 DNA sequence: TGCAGCGTTCCACCGGGACAGTTATCCACTGAAGCTTTCTTT.

This clonotype occurred many times. The chain uses TRBV5-4 and TRBJ2-5, with D unresolved. V dropped 1 base and J dropped 2 bases, with 9 bases sitting between them. There are 14 residues in the CDR3. Germline values: CDR1 SGHNT, CDR2 YYREEE (reference sequence). The CDR3 sequence is CASSLRAQQETQYF. The DNA of the CDR3 is TGTGCCAGCAGCTTGCGGGCACAACAAGAGACCCAGTACTTC. Together with reference TRBV5-4 and TRBJ2-5, the CDR3 gives the full variable domain: ETGVTQSPTHLIKTRGQQVTLRCSSQSGHNTVSWYQQALGQGPQFIFQYYREEENGRGNFPPRFSGLQFPNYSSELNVNALELDDSALYLCASSLRAQQETQYFGPGTRLLVL.

This clonotype was seen a few times. This chain connects TRBV12-3 or TRBV12-4 to TRBJ2-7, with TRBD1 identical over 7 bases. This CDR3 region has 12 residues. V dropped 5 bases and J dropped 4; count of bases not matched to a gene: 2. CDR3 nucleotide sequence: TGTGCCAGCAGTCGCAGGGGGTACGAGCAGTACTTC. Translation gives CASSRRGYEQYF.

This clonotype has at least ten counts. The chain links TRBV19 to TRBJ2-2, with 10 bases lining up with TRBD1. V lost 11 bases, J lost 3 bases, and 6 bases stayed unmatched. Germline loops: CDR1 LNHDA, CDR2 SQIVND (reference sequence). The length of the CDR3 is 14 residues. CDR3 sequence: CAVRDRGHTGELFF. The CDR3 region has the DNA TGTGCCGTTAGGGACAGGGGCCACACCGGGGAGCTGTTTTTT.

This clonotype was seen more than once but under ten times. V is TRBV2 and J is TRBJ1-4; tentative D call: TRBD1 (5 bases). The germline V gene encodes CDR1 SNHLY and CDR2 FYNNEI. The CDR3 loop spans 16 amino acids. V lost 6 bases to trimming and J lost 8 bases, with 22 bases between them. The CDR3 region is CASREGRMLRWEKLFF. The CDR3 DNA reads TGTGCCAGCAGGGAGGGACGGATGCTTCGTTGGGAAAAACTGTTTTTT.

This clonotype was seen repeatedly, ten times or more. The V call is TRBV10-1, the J call TRBJ1-5; D unresolved. V was clipped by 0 bases and J by 7 bases, with 22 bases between them. CDR3 length: 18 amino acids. Germline CDR1 is WNHNN and CDR2 is SYGVQD (reference sequence). The CDR3 loop reads CASSESGCVVMTWQPQHF. In nucleotides, the CDR3 is TGCGCCAGCAGTGAGTCGGGCTGTGTAGTAATGACATGGCAGCCCCAGCATTTT.

This clonotype has a count of ten or more. The gene calls are TRBV20-1 and TRBJ2-7, with a tentative D call TRBD2 (6 bases). Germline V gene lookup returns CDR1 DFQATT and CDR2 SNEGSKA (reference sequence). Trimming took off 1 base at V and 5 bases at J, with 18 bases between the two ends. This CDR3 contains 15 residues. CDR3 region: CSARVRGRSGDEQYF. The DNA for the CDR3 is TGCAGTGCTAGAGTGCGAGGACGATCGGGAGACGAGCAGTACTTC.

This clonotype was observed many times. The chain is built from TRBV20-1 and TRBJ2-3, with 7 nucleotides matching TRBD2. Trimming at V came to 5 bases and at J to 2 bases, leaving 10 bases not matched to a gene. CDR3 length: 15 residues. Germline V lookup: CDR1 DFQATT, CDR2 SNEGSKA (reference sequence). CDR3 DNA sequence: TGCAGTGCTCACTCTCCTAGCGGCCCCACAGATACGCAGTATTTT. Translation gives CSAHSPSGPTDTQYF.

This clonotype was detected ten times or more. The rearrangement links TRBV7-9 to TRBJ1-5; D remains unclear. This CDR3 spans 15 amino acids. Trimming removed 1 base from V and 7 bases from J, with 14 bases in between. The V gene's germline CDR1 is SEHNR and CDR2 FQNEAQ (reference sequence). As DNA, the CDR3 is TGTGCCAGCAGCTTAGACCCTCCCGGGAACCAGCCCCAGCATTTT. Its translation is CASSLDPPGNQPQHF.

The sample holds many counts of this clonotype. The rearrangement joins TRBV6-6 to TRBJ2-7; 11 bases are shared with TRBD1. The V and J ends lost 7 bases and 3 bases, in that order; junction bases with no gene match: 5. The CDR3 extends over 14 amino acids. The V gene's germline CDR1 is MNHNY and CDR2 SVGAGI (reference sequence). CDR3 residues: CASKAGTGGYEQYF. The CDR3 region has the DNA TGTGCCAGCAAAGCCGGGACAGGGGGCTACGAGCAGTACTTC.

This clonotype appeared many times. The junction departs from the called germline gene at one end, perhaps through a read error. V gene TRBV12-3 or TRBV12-4 combines with J gene TRBJ2-5, with D maybe TRBD1 (6 bases). This CDR3 has 11 amino acids. CDR3 loop: CASSSGTRIDF. In nucleotides, the CDR3 is TGTGCCAGCAGTTCGGGGACACGGATAGACTTC.

This clonotype was picked up many times. The chain couples TRBV7-6 to TRBJ2-3; 11 bases map to TRBD2. The CDR3 is 14 amino acids. Germline V gene data show CDR1 as SGHVS and CDR2 as FNYEAQ. Germline trimming cut 5 bases from V and 4 bases from J; bases unmatched to any gene: 2. The CDR3 DNA is TGTGCCAGCAGCGCGACTAGCGGGGCAGATACGCAGTATTTT. It translates to CASSATSGADTQYF.

The chain couples TRBV7-2 to TRBJ2-4, with D perhaps TRBD1 (6 bases). Germline CDR1 SGHTA, CDR2 FQGNSA. The CDR3 sequence is 14 residues long. Trimming took 6 bases from V and 1 from J, leaving 10 bases between them. This CDR3 is CASSSGVAKNIQYF. The CDR3 DNA is TGTGCCAGCAGTTCAGGGGTCGCCAAAAACATTCAGTACTTC.

This clonotype was seen more than once but under ten times. The V gene is TRBV7-9, the J gene TRBJ2-5; D gene unclear. Germline CDR1 is SEHNR and CDR2 is FQNEAQ (reference sequence). There are 17 residues in the CDR3. Trimming shortened V by 4 bases and J by 2 bases, and 20 bases separated the two germline ends. The CDR3 sequence is CASSSPPRNRIQETQYF. The DNA for the CDR3 is TGTGCCAGCAGCTCCCCACCTCGAAACCGGATACAAGAGACCCAGTACTTC. The full variable domain, rest sourced from reference TRBV7-9 and TRBJ2-5, is DTGVSQNPRHKITKRGQNVTFRCDPISEHNRLYWYRQTLGQGPEFLTYFQNEAQLEKSRLLSDRFSAERPKGSFSTLEIQRTEQGDSAMYLCASSSPPRNRIQETQYFGPGTRLLVL.

This clonotype has ten or more counts. The chain joins TRBV18 to TRBJ1-6; TRBD1 aligns across 10 bases. Germline lookup yields CDR1 KGHSH and CDR2 LQKENI. J gave up 11 bases and V 3 bases, and 4 bases lay outside the gene matches. The CDR3 has 14 amino acids. The CDR3 loop reads CASSPEGQGTPLHF. DNA for the CDR3: TGTGCCAGCTCACCTGAGGGACAGGGGACACCCCTCCACTTT.

The chain recombines TRBV4-3 with TRBJ2-7; the D call may be TRBD1 or TRBD2 (6 bases each). From germline, CDR1 is LGHNA and CDR2 YSLEER. The CDR3 contains 15 residues. Trimming shortened V by 3 bases and J by 1 base, and 13 bases separated the two germline ends. The CDR3 loop reads CASSQGGRRSYEQYF. The CDR3 DNA reads as TGCGCCAGCAGCCAGGGGGGCCGCAGATCCTACGAGCAGTACTTC.

This clonotype was counted between two and nine times. This sequence joins TRBV4-3 and TRBJ2-4, with 8 bases matching TRBD2. J lost 9 bases, V lost 0 bases, and 16 bases had no gene match. The CDR3 consists of 18 residues. The germline CDR1 and CDR2 sequences are LGHNA and YSLEER. DNA for the CDR3: TGCGCCAGCAGCCAAGAACCGCCCGGGGGGGCCGCTTGGGGCATTCAGTACTTC. Its protein is CASSQEPPGGAAWGIQYF.

This clonotype was recorded a few times. This chain joins TRBV7-2 and TRBJ2-7, with 8 positions matching TRBD1. The CDR3 has 14 amino acids. Germline CDR1 and CDR2: SGHTA and FQGNSA. The trim removed 5 bases at V and 5 bases at J, leaving 8 bases unmatched. CDR3 protein: CASSPGTGLNEQYF. For the CDR3, the DNA is TGTGCCAGCAGCCCGGGGACAGGATTAAACGAGCAGTACTTC.

This clonotype is labeled medium-sized. V gene TRBV12-3 or TRBV12-4 combines with J gene TRBJ2-3; the D gene is possibly TRBD2 (6 bases). V lost 8 bases, J lost 2 bases, and 11 bases lay in between. The CDR3 has 13 residues. CDR3 protein: CASGTSYTDTQYF. As DNA, the CDR3 is TGTGCCAGCGGGACTTCTTACACAGATACGCAGTATTTT.